The T cell receptor beta chain described here comes from a study of CD8 T cells in Susac syndrome (dated by TCRdb to between 2017 and 2020). The study in broad terms: Repertoire sequencing was used to test whether CD8+ T cell activation and differentiation in Susac syndrome was antigen driven. The clonality of the CD8+ T cell repertoire was compared across around twelve healthy donors, about 14 Susac syndrome patients and around 16 multiple sclerosis patients.

RNA was extracted using the RNeasy kit, and about 0.45 to 1 ug of the RNA was reverse transcribed with random hexamers. The immunoSEQ multiplex PCR assay, which covers 54 Vbeta and 13 Jbeta segments, was used to amplify TCR beta CDR3 regions. PCR amplification bias was corrected by using a synthetic template baseline for primer optimization and computational correction. Concerning the study's data processing: Reads were assigned to V, D and J genes according to IMGT and analyzed in immunoSEQ Analyzer, with only productive sequences retained. To calculate clonality, Shannon entropy was normalized by log2 of the number of productive unique sequences and then subtracted from one. For each patient and control, public and private clones were evaluated within the 100 most prevalent clones. Susac-specific clones were defined as absent from healthy and MS cohorts, around 970 published viral clones and other ImmuneACCESS disease sequences. TCRdb applied fastp at Q25 and MiXCR to the public reads, then kept only in-frame beta chains. One record per CDR3 amino acid sequence lists the most common genes and DNA. V and J calls and clone size were set by TCRdb, not the authors. For this sample there are 100,000 to 150,000 distinct CDR3 sequences; over 80% appear just once. Around 0.49% of the sample is held by the ten biggest clonotypes.

Summary of the overall study and its limitations: The study acknowledged that relatively few individuals were included in the TCR sequencing and HLA analysis.

Peripheral blood CD8+ and CD4+ T cells from healthy donors, Susac syndrome patients and multiple sclerosis patients were profiled by high-throughput TCR beta sequencing. The multiple sclerosis controls were treatment-naive patients who had stable or active relapsing-remitting disease and met the revised McDonald criteria. Bulk CD8+ and CD4+ T cells were purified by magnetic negative isolation, whereas CD8+ TEMRA cells were enriched by FACS. Blood was drawn into EDTA tubes, processed within 24 hours, and PBMCs were isolated by density gradient centrifugation. PBMCs destined for TCR sequencing were cryopreserved in liquid nitrogen and later thawed in a 37 °C water bath. The sorted or isolated CD4+, CD8+ and CD8+ TEMRA cells had a purity of 90% or higher. For this clonotype: Its cognate antigen has yet to be identified. The record has no base qualities; no much larger clone is one base away.

Clipping removes 4 bases from V and 3 bases from J, with 4 as the unmatched junction base count. CDR3 length: 14 amino acids, cysteine to phenylalanine. CDR3 DNA only is kept here, 42 bases in frame from base 1. Taken from the germline V gene (reference sequence), the CDR1 and CDR2 loops are MNHEY and SMNVEV. The chain employs TRBV27 and TRBJ1-2; a stretch of 8 junction bases matches TRBD1. The sequencing input was CD8+ T cells from PBMCs. The receptor was isolated from a human donor with multiple sclerosis. The CDR3 region reads CASSSQGAYYGYTF. The DNA is as follows: TGTGCCAGCAGTTCCCAGGGGGCCTACTATGGCTACACCTTC.